This T cell receptor (beta chain) was identified in a study of blood T cells in healthy people across ages. Then a second PCR, running roughly 7 to 11 cycles, was carried out with a sample-barcoded 5' primer and a J-beta primer mix. TCRdb re-called the 5' RACE reads with MiXCR, one entry per CDR3 protein. In the table there are hundreds of thousands of distinct CDR3 sequences, around 62% of which are singletons. The CDR3 covers 14 residues. V lost 3 bases, J lost 11 bases, and 20 bases lay in between. Germline V gives CDR1 SGDLS, CDR2 YYNGEE. The source of this sequence is a man aged 30 to 39 in good health. The J gene is TRBJ2-5, the V gene TRBV9; weak D call: TRBD2 (7 bases). Sequencing input: blood. The DNA for the CDR3 is TGTGCCAGCAGCGGGGCGGGGGCACAAGTAGGGCAGTACTTC. It yields the protein CASSGAGAQVGQYF.